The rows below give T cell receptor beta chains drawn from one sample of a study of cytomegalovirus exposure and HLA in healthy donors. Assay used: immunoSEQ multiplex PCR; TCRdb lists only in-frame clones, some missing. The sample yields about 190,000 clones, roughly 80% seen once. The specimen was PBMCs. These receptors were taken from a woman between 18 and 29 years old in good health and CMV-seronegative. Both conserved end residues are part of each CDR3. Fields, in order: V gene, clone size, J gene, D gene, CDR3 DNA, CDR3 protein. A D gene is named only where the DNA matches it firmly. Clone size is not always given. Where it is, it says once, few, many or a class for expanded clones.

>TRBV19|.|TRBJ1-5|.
TGTGCCAGTATAGACTCGGGCAATCAGCCCCAGCATTTT
CASIDSGNQPQHF
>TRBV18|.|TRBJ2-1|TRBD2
TGTGCCAGCTCACCAATTATGGGAGGGGAGGCCTACAATGAGCAGTTCTTC
CASSPIMGGEAYNEQFF
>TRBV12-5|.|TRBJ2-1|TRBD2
TGTGCTAGTGCCATCGACGCCCTAGCGGTCTCCTACAATGAGCAGTTCTTC
CASAIDALAVSYNEQFF
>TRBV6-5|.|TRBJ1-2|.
TGTGCCAGCAGTTACCGGGGGGAGAACTATGGCTACACCTTC
CASSYRGENYGYTF
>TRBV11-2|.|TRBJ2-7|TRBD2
TGTGCCAGCAAAACTAGCGGGCCCTACGAGCAGTACTTC
CASKTSGPYEQYF
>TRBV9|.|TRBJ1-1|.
TGTGCCAGCAGCGTAGGTAGCTCAAACACTGAAGCTTTCTTT
CASSVGSSNTEAFF
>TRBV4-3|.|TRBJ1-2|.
TGCGCCAGCAGCCAACAACAAGCTAACTATGGCTACACCTTC
CASSQQQANYGYTF
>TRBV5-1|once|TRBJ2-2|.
TGCGCCAGCAGCTTTGAAGGGGGAACCGGGGAGCTGTTTTTT
CASSFEGGTGELFF
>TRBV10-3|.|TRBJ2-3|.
TGTGCCGTTAGCACTCGGTACACTAGCACAGATACGCAGTATTTT
CAVSTRYTSTDTQYF
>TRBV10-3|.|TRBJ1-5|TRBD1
TGTGCCATCAGTGAGAGACAGGGGGTGTACAATCAGCCCCAGCATTTT
CAISERQGVYNQPQHF
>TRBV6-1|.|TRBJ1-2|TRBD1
TGTGCCAGCAGTGGGGACAGCCAATCCCAGCAGCTTACTAACTATGGCTACACCTTC
CASSGDSQSQQLTNYGYTF
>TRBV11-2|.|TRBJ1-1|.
TGTGCCAGCAGCCGGACCTTGGGGAAGCGGCCCCAAGCTTTCTTT
CASSRTLGKRPQAFF
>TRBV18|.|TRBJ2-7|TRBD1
TGTGCCAGCTCACAGAACCGGGACAGCTACGAGCAGTACTTC
CASSQNRDSYEQYF
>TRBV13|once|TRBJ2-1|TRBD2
TGTGCCAGCAGCTTAAAAAGAAGCGGGAGCGATGAGCAGTTCTTC
CASSLKRSGSDEQFF
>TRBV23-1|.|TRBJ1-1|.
TGCGCCAGCAGTCAATCGCCAGGGATGGAGACTGAAGCTTTCTTT
CASSQSPGMETEAFF
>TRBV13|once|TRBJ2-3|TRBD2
TGTGCCAGCAGCTTAGGGGGTCTAGCGGCAGATACGCAGTATTTT
CASSLGGLAADTQYF
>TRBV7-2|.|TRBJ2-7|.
TGTGCCAGCAGCTCGAACGGGGAGATCTCCTACGAGCAGTACTTC
CASSSNGEISYEQYF
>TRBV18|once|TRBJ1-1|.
TGTGCCAGCTCATATGACAGGCCGGAGATGAACACTGAAGCTTTCTTT
CASSYDRPEMNTEAFF
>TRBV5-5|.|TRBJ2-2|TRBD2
TGTGCCAGCAGCCCGGGACTAGCGGGAGCAGACACCGGGGAGCTGTTTTTT
CASSPGLAGADTGELFF
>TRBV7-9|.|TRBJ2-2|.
TGTTCCAGCAGCGGCGGACTCGACACCGGGGAGCTGTTTTTT
CSSSGGLDTGELFF
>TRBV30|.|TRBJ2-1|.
TGTGCCTGGGCGCGGCTAGCCGACAATGAGCAGTTCTTC
CAWARLADNEQFF
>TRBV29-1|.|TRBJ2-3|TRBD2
TGCAGCGATCGAGCGGGAGTATTCACAGATACGCAGTATTTT
CSDRAGVFTDTQYF
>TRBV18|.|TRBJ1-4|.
TGTGCCAGCTCTGACAGCGTCGCGGGAGAAAAACTGTTTTTT
CASSDSVAGEKLFF
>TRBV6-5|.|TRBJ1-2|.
TGTGCCAGCAGTTCAAGTGCAGATGGCTACACCTTC
CASSSSADGYTF
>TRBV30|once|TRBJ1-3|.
TGTGCCTGGAGTCGGGGAGGTGGAAACACCATATATTTT
CAWSRGGGNTIYF
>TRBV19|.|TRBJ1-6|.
TGTGCCAGTAGTACCGGACAGCCGTATAATTCACCCCTCCACTTT
CASSTGQPYNSPLHF
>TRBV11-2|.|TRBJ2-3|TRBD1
TGTGCCTGCGAGACAGGGATCTCAGATACGCAGTATTTT
CACETGISDTQYF
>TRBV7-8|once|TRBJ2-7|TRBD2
TGTGCCAGCAGCTTAGAAGCGGGAGGGCCTTACGAGCAGTACTTC
CASSLEAGGPYEQYF
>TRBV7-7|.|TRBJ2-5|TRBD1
TGTGCTAGCAGCTTAGAAGGGGGCAAAGAGACCCAGTACTTC
CASSLEGGKETQYF
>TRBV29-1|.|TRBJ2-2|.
TGCAGCGTCGCAGGGGCTGGGACCGGGGAGCTGTTTTTT
CSVAGAGTGELFF
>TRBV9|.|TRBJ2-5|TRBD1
TGTGCCAGCAGCCCCTGGGACAGGGGGTATGAGACCCAGTACTTC
CASSPWDRGYETQYF
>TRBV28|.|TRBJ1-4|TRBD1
TGTGCCAGCAGTTTAACAGGGGGCATAACTAATGAAAAACTGTTTTTT
CASSLTGGITNEKLFF
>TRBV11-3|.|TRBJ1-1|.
TGTGCCAGCAGCCCATCAGGGTCGGGGGACACTGAAGCTTTCTTT
CASSPSGSGDTEAFF
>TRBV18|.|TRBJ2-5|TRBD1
TGTGCCAGCTCACCTGGGACAGCAGGGGGGACCCAGTACTTC
CASSPGTAGGTQYF
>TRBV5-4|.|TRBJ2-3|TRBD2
TGTGCCAGCAGCATAGCGGGAGTGTCAGATACGCAGTATTTT
CASSIAGVSDTQYF
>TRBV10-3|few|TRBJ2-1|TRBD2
TGTGCCATCAGTGAGAGACTAGCGGGAGAGGACGATGAGCAGTTCTTC
CAISERLAGEDDEQFF
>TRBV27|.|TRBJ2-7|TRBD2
TGTGCCAGCAGTTGGGCGGGAGGCCCCTACGAGCAGTACTTC
CASSWAGGPYEQYF